The rows below give T cell receptor beta chains drawn from one sample of a study of cytomegalovirus exposure and HLA in healthy donors. Repertoires were generated with immunoSEQ multiplex PCR, while TCRdb's copy carries only in-frame clones and drops some. Counted here are over 80,000 clones, almost 80% occurring once; the ten biggest clones make up around 6%. Sample: PBMCs. These receptors all come from a female donor in good health and CMV-seronegative. Both conserved end residues are part of each CDR3. A D gene is named only where the DNA matches it firmly. Only some rows state a clone size, as once, few, many or a class for expanded clones.

many - TRBJ2-2 TRBV20-1 TGCAGTGTTACAGGGCCCGGGGAGCTGTTTTTT CSVTGPGELFF
- TRBD1 TRBJ2-3 TRBV12-5 TGTGCTAGTGGTTTGGCCGGGACAGGAGTCACAGATACGCAGTATTTT CASGLAGTGVTDTQYF
- TRBD2 TRBJ2-2 TRBV5-6 TGTGCCAGCAGCCCTGGAGTAAATAGCGGGGGGGACACCGGGGAGCTGTTTTTT CASSPGVNSGGDTGELFF
- - TRBJ2-3 TRBV10-3 TGTGCCATCAGTACCGGGACTTTCGACGGCGCAGATACGCAGTATTTT CAISTGTFDGADTQYF
- - TRBJ2-7 TRBV4-3 TGCGCCAGCAGCCAAGGCCCTCGGGGTCCGCAGTACTTC CASSQGPRGPQYF
few TRBD1 TRBJ1-5 TRBV19 TGTGCCAGTAGTGCAATCGGACAGGGGGCTGGGCAGCCCCAGCATTTT CASSAIGQGAGQPQHF
- TRBD1 TRBJ1-5 TRBV2 TGTGCCAGCAGTGAGCAGGACAGGGCGGGCAATCAGCCCCAGCATTTT CASSEQDRAGNQPQHF
- - TRBJ1-2 TRBV7-9 TGTGCCAGCAGCCCCCCCTCCGAGGGCCTGGGAGGCTACACCTTC CASSPPSEGLGGYTF
- TRBD2 TRBJ2-2 TRBV6-5 TGTGCCAGCAGTTTAGCGGGGGGACTTAACACCGGGGAGCTGTTTTTT CASSLAGGLNTGELFF
- TRBD1 TRBJ2-1 TRBV6-1 TGTGCCAGCAGACCGACAGGGGGCGGTTGGAATGAGCAGTTCTTC CASRPTGGGWNEQFF
- - TRBJ1-2 TRBV25-1 TGTGCCAGCAGTGAATATGGGTTCAGGGCAGGGAGGGATGGCTACACCTTC CASSEYGFRAGRDGYTF
- - TRBJ2-2 TRBV6-5 TGTGCCAGCAGCCCTCTCTATAACACCGGGGAGCTGTTTTTT CASSPLYNTGELFF
- - TRBJ1-1 TRBV21-1 TGTGCCAGCAGCAAAGCGACAGGGGGGTTAAACACTGAAGCTTTCTTT CASSKATGGLNTEAFF
- - TRBJ2-2 TRBV7-6 TGTGCCAGCAGCTTAAGGACAGCGAACACCGGGGAGCTGTTTTTT CASSLRTANTGELFF
- - TRBJ2-7 TRBV29-1 TGCAGCGTTGGCGGGACAGTGGTTACCTACGAGCAGTACTTC CSVGGTVVTYEQYF
- - TRBJ1-2 TRBV2 TGTGCCAGCCGCCTGGACATCTCCTATGGCTACACCTTC CASRLDISYGYTF
- - TRBJ2-1 TRBV5-1 TGCGCCAGCAGCGGAGAGACTAGAACGGGGAGCAATGAGCAGTTCTTC CASSGETRTGSNEQFF
- TRBD1 TRBJ2-6 TRBV7-3 TGTGCCAGCAGCTTACCGCAGGGGGCTGGGGCCAACGTCCTGACTTTC CASSLPQGAGANVLTF
- TRBD2 TRBJ2-5 TRBV28 TGTGCCAGCAGTTTTATCGCTAGCGGGGGCCTCGGTGAGACCCAGTACTTC CASSFIASGGLGETQYF
- - TRBJ1-6 TRBV6-1 TGTGCCAGCAGTGAAAGGAGCAGCTCCTATAATTCACCCCTCCACTTT CASSERSSSYNSPLHF
- TRBD1 TRBJ2-1 TRBV5-4 TGTGCCAGCAGCCGTGGACAGGCAAGTGAGCAGTTCTTC CASSRGQASEQFF
- - TRBJ2-3 TRBV5-6 TGTGCCAGCAGCTTGGACGACAGATTACCAGATACGCAGTATTTT CASSLDDRLPDTQYF
- TRBD1 TRBJ1-5 TRBV6-4 TGTGCCAGCTCGGACAGGGGGCTTCTTAGCAATCAGCCCCAGCATTTT CASSDRGLLSNQPQHF
- TRBD2 TRBJ2-1 TRBV7-2 TGTGCCAGCAGCTCCCAGTGGGGGGGGGTTGAGCAGTTCTTC CASSSQWGGVEQFF
- - TRBJ2-5 TRBV5-4 TGTGCCAGCAGCTCACAAGAGACCCAGTACTTC CASSSQETQYF
- TRBD2 TRBJ2-5 TRBV6-6 TGTGCCAGCCGTGTAACTAGCGGACAAGAGACCCAGTACTTC CASRVTSGQETQYF
- TRBD1 TRBJ1-1 TRBV10-3 TGTGCCATCAGCTCTGCCGGGACAGGGGATAAAGCTGAAGCTTTCTTT CAISSAGTGDKAEAFF
- - TRBJ2-7 TRBV28 TGTGCCAGCAGTTGGGGGGTAGAGCAGTACTTC CASSWGVEQYF
- TRBD1 TRBJ2-5 TRBV7-9 TGTGCCAGCAGCTTAGCGACAGGGGGCGGGGAGACCCAGTACTTC CASSLATGGGETQYF
- - TRBJ1-1 TRBV7-8 TGTGCCAGCAGCTCGGAGGGGACTGAAGCTTTCTTT CASSSEGTEAFF
- - TRBJ2-3 TRBV25-1 TGTGCCAGCAGTGACCCCAAGGACTTACGCACAGATACGCAGTATTTT CASSDPKDLRTDTQYF
- - TRBJ2-1 TRBV4-2 TGTGCCAGCCAACGGGGGACCCAGGCGAACAATGAGCAGTTCTTC CASQRGTQANNEQFF
- TRBD1 TRBJ2-5 TRBV7-9 TGTGCCAGCAGCCCCGGGACAGAGTGGGACGGAAGAGAGACCCAGTACTTC CASSPGTEWDGRETQYF
- TRBD1 TRBJ1-6 TRBV4-1 TGCGCCAGCAGCCCCCCTTCGGGACAGGGGCATTCACCCCTCCACTTT CASSPPSGQGHSPLHF
- - TRBJ1-2 TRBV30 TGTGCCTGGAGTGAACCGGGTCATGGCTACACCTTC CAWSEPGHGYTF
- TRBD1 TRBJ1-2 TRBV11-2 TGTGCCAGCAGCTTACAGGGGGTAATTGGCTACACCTTC CASSLQGVIGYTF
- TRBD1 TRBJ1-1 TRBV28 TGTGCCAGCATGGGGGCAGGGGGCCTCATGAACACTGAAGCTTTCTTT CASMGAGGLMNTEAFF
- - TRBJ1-2 TRBV5-6 TGTGCCAGCAGCCCTGGGGGACTTGTCTATGGCTACACCTTC CASSPGGLVYGYTF
few TRBD2 TRBJ2-2 TRBV28 TGTGCCAGCAGCCTCACACCCGGGGGGGCCGGGACCGGGGAGCTGTTTTTT CASSLTPGGAGTGELFF
- TRBD1 TRBJ2-1 TRBV6-5 TGTGCCAGCAGTTACCGGGGACAGCCTAGCCATGAGCAGTTCTTC CASSYRGQPSHEQFF
- - TRBJ2-7 TRBV29-1 TGCAGCGCACGGGTGCGGGAACCCTACGAGCAGTACTTC CSARVREPYEQYF
- TRBD2 TRBJ2-1 TRBV10-1 TGCGCCAGCAGTGAGACTAGCGGAGGAAAGCAGTTCTTC CASSETSGGKQFF